This TCR beta chain was identified during a study of cytomegalovirus exposure and HLA in healthy donors. Whole-study results and caveats: It was approximately 150 TCR beta chains that were listed as cytomegalovirus-associated. Indistinguishable V segments, including TRBV6-2 and TRBV6-3, were excluded. TCR beta V- and J-gene trimming, according to a later analysis, was linked to a missense DCLRE1C variant. Data from an earlier analysis indicated that most TCR beta V segments were productive either about 87% or about 30% of the time.

In the case of this clone: What it binds is unknown.

This CDR3 is built from 17 residues. Trimming at V came to 2 bases and at J to 6 bases, leaving 12 bases not matched to a gene. Germline CDR1 reads LGHNT; CDR2 reads FRNRAP. It was with 60 Vbeta and 13 Jbeta primers that the PCR ran. Only in-frame clones appear in the TCRdb table, and some are missing; sequencing was by immunoSEQ multiplex PCR. The profile shows about 180,000 clones, just over 75% of them singletons. Sequenced: PBMCs. This clonotype was obtained from a woman between 55 and 75 years old in good health and CMV-seropositive. This chain links TRBV12-5 with TRBJ2-1; 8 bases are a match to TRBD2. CDR3 sequence: CASGLYLAGRASNEQFF. As DNA, the CDR3 is TGTGCTAGTGGTTTGTACCTCGCCGGGAGGGCCTCCAATGAGCAGTTCTTC.